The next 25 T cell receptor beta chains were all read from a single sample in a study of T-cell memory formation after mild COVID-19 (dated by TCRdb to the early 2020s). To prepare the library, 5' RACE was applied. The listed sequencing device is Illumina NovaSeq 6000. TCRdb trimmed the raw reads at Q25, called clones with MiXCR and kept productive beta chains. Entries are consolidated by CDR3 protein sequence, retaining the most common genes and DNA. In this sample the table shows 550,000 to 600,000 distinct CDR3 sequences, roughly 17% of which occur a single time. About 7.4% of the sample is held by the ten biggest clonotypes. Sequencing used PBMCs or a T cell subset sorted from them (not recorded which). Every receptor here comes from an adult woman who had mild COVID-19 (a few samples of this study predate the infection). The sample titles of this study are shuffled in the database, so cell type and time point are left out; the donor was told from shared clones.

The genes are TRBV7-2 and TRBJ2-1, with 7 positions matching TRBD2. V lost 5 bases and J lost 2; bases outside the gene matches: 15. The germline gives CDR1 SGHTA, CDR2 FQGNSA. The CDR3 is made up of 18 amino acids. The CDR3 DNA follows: TGTGCCAGCAGCCTAGGACCCGGGTTAGCGGGCACCTACAATGAGCAGTTCTTC. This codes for CASSLGPGLAGTYNEQFF.

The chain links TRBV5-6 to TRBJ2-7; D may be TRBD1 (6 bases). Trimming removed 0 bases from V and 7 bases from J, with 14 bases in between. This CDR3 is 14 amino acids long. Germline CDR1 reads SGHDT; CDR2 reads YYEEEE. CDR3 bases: TGTGCCAGCAGCTTGGCGGCAGGGGCGAGTGAGCAGTACTTC. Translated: CASSLAAGASEQYF.

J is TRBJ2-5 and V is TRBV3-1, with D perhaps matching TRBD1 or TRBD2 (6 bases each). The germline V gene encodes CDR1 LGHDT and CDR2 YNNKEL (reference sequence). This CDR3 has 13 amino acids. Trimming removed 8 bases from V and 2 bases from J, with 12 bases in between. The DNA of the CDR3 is TGTGCCAGCGCCCGGGGGCTTCAAGAGACCCAGTACTTC. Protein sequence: CASARGLQETQYF.

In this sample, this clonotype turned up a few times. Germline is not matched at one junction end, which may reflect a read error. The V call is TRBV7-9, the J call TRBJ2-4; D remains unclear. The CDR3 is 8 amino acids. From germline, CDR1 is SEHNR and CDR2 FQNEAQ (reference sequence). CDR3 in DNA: TGTGCCAGCAGCCCCCGGGACTTC. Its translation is CASSPRDF.

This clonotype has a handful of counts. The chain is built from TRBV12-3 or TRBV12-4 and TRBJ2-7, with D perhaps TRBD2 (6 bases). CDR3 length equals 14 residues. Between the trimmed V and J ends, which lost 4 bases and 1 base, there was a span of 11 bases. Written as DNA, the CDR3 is TGTGCCAGCAGTTATCAGGCGGGATCCTACGAGCAGTACTTC. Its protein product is CASSYQAGSYEQYF.

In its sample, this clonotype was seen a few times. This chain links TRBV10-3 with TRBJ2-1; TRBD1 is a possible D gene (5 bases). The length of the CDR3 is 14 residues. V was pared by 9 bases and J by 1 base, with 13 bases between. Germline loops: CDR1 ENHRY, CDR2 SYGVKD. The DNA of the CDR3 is TGTGCCATAAGACAGTCCGAGTCCTACAATGAGCAGTTCTTC. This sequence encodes CAIRQSESYNEQFF.

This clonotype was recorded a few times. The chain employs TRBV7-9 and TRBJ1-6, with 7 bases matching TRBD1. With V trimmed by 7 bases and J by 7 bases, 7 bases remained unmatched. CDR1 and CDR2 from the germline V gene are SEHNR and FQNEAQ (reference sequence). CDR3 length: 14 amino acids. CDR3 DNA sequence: TGTGCCAGCACGACGGACAGGAGGAATTCACCCCTCCACTTT. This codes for CASTTDRRNSPLHF.

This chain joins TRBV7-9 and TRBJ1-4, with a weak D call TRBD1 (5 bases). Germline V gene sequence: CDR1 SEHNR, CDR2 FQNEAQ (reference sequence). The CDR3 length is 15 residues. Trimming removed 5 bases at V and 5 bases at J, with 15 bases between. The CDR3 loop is CASSQLEGRNEKLFF. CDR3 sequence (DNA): TGTGCCAGCAGCCAACTTGAGGGGCGAAATGAAAAACTGTTTTTT.

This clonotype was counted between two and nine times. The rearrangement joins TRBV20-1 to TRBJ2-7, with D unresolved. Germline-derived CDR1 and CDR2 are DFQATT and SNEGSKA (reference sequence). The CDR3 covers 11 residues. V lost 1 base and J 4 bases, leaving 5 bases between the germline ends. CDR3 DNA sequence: TGCAGTGCTAGAGTGTCTTACGAGCAGTACTTC. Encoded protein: CSARVSYEQYF.

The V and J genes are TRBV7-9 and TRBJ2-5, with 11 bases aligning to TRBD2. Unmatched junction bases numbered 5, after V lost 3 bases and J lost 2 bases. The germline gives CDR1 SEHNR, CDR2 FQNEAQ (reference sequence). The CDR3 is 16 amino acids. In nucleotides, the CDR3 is TGTGCCAGCAGCTTTACTAGCGGGGGTTCTCAAGAGACCCAGTACTTC. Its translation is CASSFTSGGSQETQYF.

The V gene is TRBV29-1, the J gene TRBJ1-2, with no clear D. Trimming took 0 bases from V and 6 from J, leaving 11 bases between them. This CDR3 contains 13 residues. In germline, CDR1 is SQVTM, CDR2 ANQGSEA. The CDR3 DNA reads TGCAGCGTTGAAGACTGGTCTTCACATGGCTACACCTTC. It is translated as CSVEDWSSHGYTF. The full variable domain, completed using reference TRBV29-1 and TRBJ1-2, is SAVISQKPSRDICQRGTSLTIQCQVDSQVTMMFWYRQQPGQSLTLIATANQGSEATYESGFVIDKFPISRPNLTFSTLTVSNMSPEDSSIYLCSVEDWSSHGYTFGSGTRLTVV.

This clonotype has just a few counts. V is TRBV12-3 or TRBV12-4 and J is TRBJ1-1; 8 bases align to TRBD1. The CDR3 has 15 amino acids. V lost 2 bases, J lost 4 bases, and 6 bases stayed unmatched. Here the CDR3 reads CASSLQGAIGTEAFF. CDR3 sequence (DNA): TGTGCCAGCAGTTTACAGGGGGCTATTGGCACTGAAGCTTTCTTT.

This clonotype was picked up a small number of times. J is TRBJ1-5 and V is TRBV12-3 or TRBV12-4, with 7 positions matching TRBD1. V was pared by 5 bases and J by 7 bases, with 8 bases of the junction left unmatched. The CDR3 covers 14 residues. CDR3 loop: CASSPEGASQPQHF. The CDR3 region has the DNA TGTGCCAGCAGTCCCGAGGGGGCCAGCCAGCCCCAGCATTTT.

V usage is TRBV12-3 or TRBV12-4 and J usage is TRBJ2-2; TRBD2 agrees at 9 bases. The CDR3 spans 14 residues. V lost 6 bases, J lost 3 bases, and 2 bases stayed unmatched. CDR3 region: CASRVAGDTGELFF. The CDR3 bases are TGTGCCAGCAGGGTAGCGGGAGACACCGGGGAGCTGTTTTTT.

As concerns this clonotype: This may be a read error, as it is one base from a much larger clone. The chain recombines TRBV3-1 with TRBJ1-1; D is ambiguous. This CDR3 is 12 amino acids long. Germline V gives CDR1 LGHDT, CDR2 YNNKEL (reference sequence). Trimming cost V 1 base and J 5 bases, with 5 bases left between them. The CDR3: CASSQAGTEAFF. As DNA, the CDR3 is TGTGCCAGCAGCCAAGCTGGGACTGAAGCTTTCTTT.

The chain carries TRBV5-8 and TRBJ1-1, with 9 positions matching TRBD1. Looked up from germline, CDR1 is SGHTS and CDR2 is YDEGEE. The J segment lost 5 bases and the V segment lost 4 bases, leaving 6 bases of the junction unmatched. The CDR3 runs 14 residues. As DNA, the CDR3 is TGTGCCAGCAGCGGTGGGACAGGGAGAACTGAAGCTTTCTTT. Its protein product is CASSGGTGRTEAFF. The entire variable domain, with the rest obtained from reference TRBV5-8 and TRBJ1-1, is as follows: EAGVTQSPTHLIKTRGQQATLRCSPISGHTSVYWYQQALGLGLQFLLWYDEGEERNRGNFPPRFSGRQFPNYSSELNVNALELEDSALYLCASSGGTGRTEAFFGQGTRLTVV.

Here the CDR3 reads CASSQDGTGGRETQYF. In nucleotides, the CDR3 is TGTGCCAGCAGCCAAGATGGGACGGGGGGGCGAGAGACCCAGTACTTC. This chain connects TRBV4-2 to TRBJ2-5; TRBD2 agrees at 8 bases. CDR3 length: 16 amino acids. In germline, CDR1 is LGHNA, CDR2 YNFKEQ. V gave up 0 bases and J gave up 4 bases; unmatched junction bases: 7.

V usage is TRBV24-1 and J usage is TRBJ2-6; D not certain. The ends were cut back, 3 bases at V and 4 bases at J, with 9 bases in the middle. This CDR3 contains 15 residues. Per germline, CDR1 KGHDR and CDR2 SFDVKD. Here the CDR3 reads CATSDVGSGANVLTF. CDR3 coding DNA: TGTGCCACCAGTGATGTGGGTTCAGGGGCCAACGTCCTGACTTTC.

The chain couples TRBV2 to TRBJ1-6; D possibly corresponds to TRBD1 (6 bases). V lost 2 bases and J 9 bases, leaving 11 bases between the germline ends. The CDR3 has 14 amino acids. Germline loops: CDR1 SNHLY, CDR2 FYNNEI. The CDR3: CASSERQVSSPLHF. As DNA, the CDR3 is TGTGCCAGCAGTGAAAGACAGGTTTCTTCACCCCTCCACTTT.

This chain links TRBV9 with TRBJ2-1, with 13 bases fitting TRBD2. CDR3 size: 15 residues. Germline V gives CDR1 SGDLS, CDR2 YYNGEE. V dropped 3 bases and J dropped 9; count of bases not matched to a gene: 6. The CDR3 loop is CASSATSGRAGEQFF. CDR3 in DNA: TGTGCCAGCAGCGCAACTAGCGGGAGGGCCGGTGAGCAGTTCTTC.

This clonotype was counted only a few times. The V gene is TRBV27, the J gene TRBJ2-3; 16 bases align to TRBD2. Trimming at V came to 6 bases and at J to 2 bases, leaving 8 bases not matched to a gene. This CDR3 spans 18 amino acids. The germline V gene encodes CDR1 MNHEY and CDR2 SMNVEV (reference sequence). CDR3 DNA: TGTGCCAGCAGAAGTACCGGGACTAGCGGGGGGGCCACAGATACGCAGTATTTT. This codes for CASRSTGTSGGATDTQYF.

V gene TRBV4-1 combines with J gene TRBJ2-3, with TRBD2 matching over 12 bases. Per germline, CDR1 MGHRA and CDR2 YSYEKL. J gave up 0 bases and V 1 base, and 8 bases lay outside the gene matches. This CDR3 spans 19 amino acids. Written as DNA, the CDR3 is TGCGCCAGCAGCCAAGGGACTAGCGGGGAACGTGTCAGCACAGATACGCAGTATTTT. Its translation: CASSQGTSGERVSTDTQYF.

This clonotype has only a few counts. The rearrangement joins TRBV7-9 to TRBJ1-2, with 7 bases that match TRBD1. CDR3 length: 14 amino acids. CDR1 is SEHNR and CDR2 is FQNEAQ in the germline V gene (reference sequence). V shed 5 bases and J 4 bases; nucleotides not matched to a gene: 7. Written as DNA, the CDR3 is TGTGCCAGCAGCCTTACAGGGGCTGGCTATGGCTACACCTTC. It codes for CASSLTGAGYGYTF. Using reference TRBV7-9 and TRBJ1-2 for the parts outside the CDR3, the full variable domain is DTGVSQNPRHKITKRGQNVTFRCDPISEHNRLYWYRQTLGQGPEFLTYFQNEAQLEKSRLLSDRFSAERPKGSFSTLEIQRTEQGDSAMYLCASSLTGAGYGYTFGSGTRLTVV.

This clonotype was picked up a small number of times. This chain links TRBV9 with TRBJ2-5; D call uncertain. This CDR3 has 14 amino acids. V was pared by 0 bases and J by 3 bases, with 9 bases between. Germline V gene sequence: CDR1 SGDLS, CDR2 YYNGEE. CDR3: CASSVDLIKETQYF. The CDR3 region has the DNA TGTGCCAGCAGCGTAGATTTGATTAAAGAGACCCAGTACTTC.

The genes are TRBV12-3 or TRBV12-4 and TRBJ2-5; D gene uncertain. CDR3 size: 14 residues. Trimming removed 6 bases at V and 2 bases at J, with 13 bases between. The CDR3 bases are TGTGCCAGCAGAATAGACACTGCTCAAGAGACCCAGTACTTC. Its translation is CASRIDTAQETQYF.